Below are 24 T cell receptor beta chains sequenced from a single sample in a study of blood T cell repertoires in COVID-19. Generated by immunoSEQ multiplex PCR, the TCRdb table keeps only in-frame clones and is missing some. The sample shows over 250,000 clones, around 88% of them seen only once. Sequenced: peripheral blood. These receptors were taken from a woman aged 70-85 years with COVID-19, enrolled during active disease.

This clone has just a few counts. The chain combines TRBV10-3 with TRBJ2-5; 7 nucleotides line up with TRBD1. The CDR3 contains 13 residues. The ends lost 11 bases at V and 4 bases at J; junction bases unmatched: 10. Germline V CDR1 and CDR2: ENHRY, SYGVKD. CDR3 coding DNA: TGTGCCTCAACCGACCGACAGGGAGAGACCCAGTACTTC. It codes for CASTDRQGETQYF.

V gene TRBV4-1 combines with J gene TRBJ1-5; tentative D call: TRBD1 (6 bases). The CDR3 has 17 residues. Per germline, CDR1 MGHRA and CDR2 YSYEKL. The V end lost 2 bases, the J end lost 3 bases, and 17 bases lay between the germline ends. The CDR3 reads CASSQNRPGVANQPQHF. CDR3 sequence (DNA): TGCGCCAGCAGCCAAAACCGGCCAGGGGTTGCCAATCAGCCCCAGCATTTT.

V usage is TRBV9 and J usage is TRBJ2-3; a weak D match, TRBD2 (5 bases). Germline V CDR1 and CDR2: SGDLS, YYNGEE. The CDR3 runs 14 residues. V lost 4 bases, J lost 5 bases, and 14 bases lay in between. The DNA of the CDR3 is TGTGCCAGCAGCATAAGGACTTTTGGAGATACGCAGTATTTT. The encoded protein is CASSIRTFGDTQYF. The variable domain in full, completed from reference TRBV9 and TRBJ2-3, reads DSGVTQTPKHLITATGQRVTLRCSPRSGDLSVYWYQQSLDQGLQFLIQYYNGEERAKGNILERFSAQQFPDLHSELNLSSLELGDSALYFCASSIRTFGDTQYFGPGTRLTVL.

This clone showed up just a few times. The chain recombines TRBV18 with TRBJ2-1; 10 positions agree with TRBD2. CDR3 length: 15 residues. Germline V lookup: CDR1 KGHSH, CDR2 LQKENI. With 0 bases clipped from V and 6 bases from J, the junction kept 2 bases outside the gene matches. In nucleotides, the CDR3 is TGTGCCAGCTCACCACCGGGACTAGCGTCCAATGAGCAGTTCTTC. This sequence encodes CASSPPGLASNEQFF.

This chain joins TRBV3-1 (or the pseudogene TRBV3-2) and TRBJ1-5, with D unresolved. The CDR3 consists of 17 residues. The V gene lost 0 bases and the J gene lost 2 bases, with 14 bases spanning the gap. Germline V gene lookup returns CDR1 LGHDT and CDR2 YNNKEL (reference sequence). CDR3 sequence: CASSQDATGFGNQPQHF. The CDR3 nucleotides are TGTGCCAGCAGCCAAGATGCTACGGGATTCGGCAATCAGCCCCAGCATTTT.

The chain uses TRBV2 and TRBJ1-5; D remains ambiguous. The CDR3 sequence is 15 residues long. Per the germline V gene, CDR1 is SNHLY and CDR2 is FYNNEI. The V end lost 2 bases, the J end lost 0 bases, and 8 bases lay between the germline ends. CDR3 DNA sequence: TGTGCCAGCAGTGAAATCGCGGTTAGCAATCAGCCCCAGCATTTT. Encoded protein: CASSEIAVSNQPQHF.

CDR3 coding DNA: TGTGCCACCAGTGGCCAGACAAATAACTATGGCTACACCTTC. Its protein product is CATSGQTNNYGYTF. The chain carries TRBV24-1 and TRBJ1-2; no reliable D call. Germline V gene data show CDR1 as KGHDR and CDR2 as SFDVKD. This CDR3 contains 14 residues. V lost 5 bases to trimming and J lost 1 base, with 10 bases between them.

This chain links TRBV30 with TRBJ2-3; 8 nucleotides match TRBD2. Looked up from germline, CDR1 is GTSNPN and CDR2 is SVGIG (reference sequence). The CDR3 has 12 residues. This CDR3 is CKVGGALDTQYF. The CDR3 region has the DNA TGTAAGGTCGGGGGGGCCCTAGATACGCAGTATTTT.

The chain uses TRBV7-3 and TRBJ2-1; D is undetermined. Germline loops: CDR1 SGHTA, CDR2 FQGTGA. The CDR3 is made up of 13 amino acids. Trimming took off 3 bases at V and 6 bases at J, with 9 bases between the two ends. DNA for the CDR3: TGTGCCAGCAGCTTTCGACAACTCAATGAGCAGTTCTTC. Protein product: CASSFRQLNEQFF.

The chain recombines TRBV6-5 with TRBJ1-1, with 8 bases lining up with TRBD1. Germline V gives CDR1 MNHEY, CDR2 SVGAGI. The CDR3 has 13 residues. With 4 bases clipped from V and 5 bases from J, the junction kept 3 bases outside the gene matches. This CDR3 is CASSSDRATEAFF. CDR3 in DNA: TGTGCCAGCAGTTCGGACAGGGCAACTGAAGCTTTCTTT.

Here the CDR3 reads CSAGTGILTTEAFF. CDR3 bases: TGCAGCGCTGGGACAGGGATATTGACCACTGAAGCTTTCTTT. The V and J genes are TRBV29-1 and TRBJ1-1; 9 bases are shared with TRBD1. The V gene's germline CDR1 is SQVTM and CDR2 ANQGSEA. The V segment lost 7 bases and the J segment 4 bases; nucleotides outside the gene matches: 10. The CDR3 length is 14 residues.

The chain employs TRBV7-2 and TRBJ2-3; 9 nucleotides align to TRBD2. Trimming took 6 bases from V and 2 from J; bases not matched to a gene: 9. CDR1 and CDR2 (germline): SGHTA, FQGNSA. The CDR3 covers 16 residues. CDR3 protein: CASRLSGGPNTDTQYF. The CDR3 DNA follows: TGTGCCAGCAGACTTAGCGGGGGCCCTAACACAGATACGCAGTATTTT.

The gene calls are TRBV5-1 and TRBJ1-2; 9 bases are shared with TRBD1. Trimming took 4 bases from V and 8 from J; bases not matched to a gene: 9. Germline-derived CDR1 and CDR2 are SGHRS and YFSETQ. The CDR3 is 14 residues long. The CDR3 DNA reads as TGCGCCAGCAGCCTGGATGTGACAGGGGGAGGCTACACCTTC. This gives the protein CASSLDVTGGGYTF. Filled out from reference TRBV5-1 and TRBJ1-2, the complete variable domain reads KAGVTQTPRYLIKTRGQQVTLSCSPISGHRSVSWYQQTPGQGLQFLFEYFSETQRNKGNFPGRFSGRQFSNSRSEMNVSTLELGDSALYLCASSLDVTGGGYTFGSGTRLTVV.

The chain combines TRBV5-1 with TRBJ2-2; 9 nucleotides agree with TRBD1. CDR1 is SGHRS, CDR2 YFSETQ, per germline. The CDR3 length is 15 residues. V dropped 4 bases and J dropped 7; count of bases not matched to a gene: 8. CDR3 sequence (DNA): TGCGCCAGCAGCCTCGGGACAGGGATGGTCGGGGAGCTGTTTTTT. Translated, it gives CASSLGTGMVGELFF.

The chain links TRBV9 to TRBJ2-1; tentatively, D is TRBD1 (5 bases). The CDR3 contains 13 residues. Germline CDR1 is SGDLS and CDR2 is YYNGEE. V gave up 0 bases and J gave up 9 bases, with 10 bases separating them. DNA of the CDR3: TGTGCCAGCAGCGTAGGGCGTCAGGGTGAGCAGTTCTTC. This encodes CASSVGRQGEQFF.

The chain recombines TRBV15 with TRBJ1-2, with TRBD1 identical over 8 bases. V trimming: 5 bases; J trimming: 8 bases; junction bases outside the gene matches: 10. This CDR3 region has 14 residues. Germline assignment: CDR1 LNHNV and CDR2 YYDKDF (reference sequence). The CDR3 is CATSVSDRVRGYTF. CDR3 nucleotide sequence: TGTGCCACCAGCGTCTCGGACAGGGTACGAGGCTACACCTTC.

The rearrangement joins TRBV18 to TRBJ1-5; 8 nucleotides line up with TRBD1. J was trimmed by 3 bases and V by 3 bases; bases with no gene match: 4. This CDR3 has 15 amino acids. Germline loops: CDR1 KGHSH, CDR2 LQKENI. The CDR3, as DNA: TGTGCCAGCTCACCTCAGGGGGCAAACAATCAGCCCCAGCATTTT. This codes for CASSPQGANNQPQHF.

This clone appeared once. The chain recombines TRBV9 with TRBJ2-1, with D uncertain. This CDR3 comprises 12 residues. In germline, CDR1 is SGDLS, CDR2 YYNGEE. Trimming removed 2 bases at V and 4 bases at J, with 4 bases between. The CDR3, as DNA: TGTGCCAGCAGCGTCATTTACAATGAGCAGTTCTTC. Protein sequence: CASSVIYNEQFF.

The CDR3 coding sequence is TGCGCCAGCAGCTTGGGGACCACGGGGGATGGCTACACCTTC. This codes for CASSLGTTGDGYTF. The chain links TRBV5-1 to TRBJ1-2; a possible D gene is TRBD1 (5 bases). The CDR3 totals 14 residues. Trimming pared 0 bases from V and 6 bases from J, leaving 12 bases between. Germline lookup yields CDR1 SGHRS and CDR2 YFSETQ.

The chain is built from TRBV5-8 and TRBJ2-3; tentatively, D is TRBD1 (5 bases). The CDR3 has 15 residues. In germline, CDR1 is SGHTS, CDR2 YDEGEE. The V end lost 0 bases, the J end lost 0 bases, and 8 bases lay between the germline ends. Here the CDR3 reads CASSLDTGSTDTQYF. CDR3 DNA: TGTGCCAGCAGCTTGGATACAGGCAGCACAGATACGCAGTATTTT.

This chain uses TRBV27 with TRBJ2-2; maybe TRBD1 (6 bases). V was shortened by 4 bases and J by 2 bases, with 11 bases between the two germline ends. The length of the CDR3 is 15 residues. The germline V gene has CDR1 MNHEY and CDR2 SMNVEV (reference sequence). CDR3 DNA sequence: TGTGCCAGCAGTTCAGGACAGCTAAACACCGGGGAGCTGTTTTTT. This encodes CASSSGQLNTGELFF.

The rearrangement joins TRBV9 to TRBJ2-7; 9 nucleotides align to TRBD1. CDR1 and CDR2 (germline): SGDLS, YYNGEE. Losses at the gene ends were 7 bases for V and 4 bases for J; bases not matched to a gene: 6. CDR3 length equals 13 residues. The CDR3 DNA sequence: TGTGCCAGCCAGGGACAGGGTGGGTACGAGCAGTACTTC. Encoded protein: CASQGQGGYEQYF.

This clone was counted between two and nine times. This chain links TRBV5-6 with TRBJ1-2; 9 nucleotides agree with TRBD1. The trim removed 4 bases at V and 8 bases at J, leaving 6 bases unmatched. Germline V lookup: CDR1 SGHDT, CDR2 YYEEEE. This CDR3 region has 13 residues. CDR3 residues: CASSEQGAQGYTF. DNA of the CDR3: TGTGCCAGCAGCGAACAGGGGGCGCAAGGCTACACCTTC. The entire variable domain, with the rest obtained from reference TRBV5-6 and TRBJ1-2, is as follows: DAGVTQSPTHLIKTRGQQVTLRCSPKSGHDTVSWYQQALGQGPQFIFQYYEEEERQRGNFPDRFSGHQFPNYSSELNVNALLLGDSALYLCASSEQGAQGYTFGSGTRLTVV.

The chain recombines TRBV7-8 with TRBJ1-6; 10 bases map to TRBD1. Trimming removed 4 bases from V and 10 bases from J; junction bases left unmatched: 7. The CDR3 contains 15 residues. Germline lookup yields CDR1 SGHVS and CDR2 FQNEAQ. In DNA form, the CDR3 reads TGTGCCAGCAGCTCCCGACAGGGGGCCTTGTCACCCCTCCACTTT. This codes for CASSSRQGALSPLHF.